This T cell receptor (beta chain) appears in the sequencing data of a study of blood T cell repertoires in COVID-19. The wider study: The United States, Italy and Spain provided the acute and convalescent COVID-19 samples. PBMCs, B-cell-depleted T cells, or T cells provided the cDNA or gDNA that made up the material.

CDR1 is LGHNA, CDR2 YSLEER, per germline. The junction had 8 bases not matched to a gene; V was cut back by 1 base and J by 0 bases. This CDR3 is 17 amino acids long. Authors' processing steps: Amplification from reference gene primers served as the basis for estimated nucleated cell counts. This table comes from immunoSEQ multiplex PCR, and its TCRdb copy is limited to in-frame clones, with some not included. V, J and clone size are taken as reported in that table, and D and trimming were inferred from the DNA itself. The sample lists roughly 250,000 clones; 84% were seen once. The V and J genes are TRBV4-3 and TRBJ2-7, with TRBD2 identical over 8 bases. The receptor was derived from a human donor in a cohort sampled during active COVID-19. Sequenced material: peripheral blood. In nucleotides, the CDR3 is TGCGCCAGCAGCCAAGCTCTCGGCGGGGGGACCTCCTACGAGCAGTACTTC. Protein product: CASSQALGGGTSYEQYF.